These 32 T cell receptor beta chains were all obtained from the same sample, sequenced in a study of blood T cell repertoires in COVID-19 (dated by TCRdb to about 2020). Receptor libraries were prepared by the immunoSEQ multiplex PCR assay. Here the immuneACCESS table is served through TCRdb, limited to in-frame sequences with V and J called. Missing clones are a known gap in these copies; in checked studies unresolved V genes cover under half, and the rest lacks a known reason. The sample records about 160,000 clones, approximately 82% of which are singletons. The ten largest clonotypes hold approximately 22% of the sample. The material sequenced was peripheral blood. These TCRs come from a woman older than 75 with acute or convalescent COVID-19.

This rearrangement joins TRBV6-2 or TRBV6-3 to TRBJ2-1; TRBD2 matches 9 bases. The CDR3 spans 16 residues. The J segment lost 2 bases and the V segment lost 4 bases, leaving 6 bases of the junction unmatched. CDR1 MNHEY and CDR2 SVGEGT come from the germline V gene. CDR3 nucleotides: TGTGCCAGCAGTTCTCTCGCGGGAGGGACCTACAATGAGCAGTTCTTC. This encodes CASSSLAGGTYNEQFF.

V is TRBV14 and J is TRBJ2-7; D is perhaps TRBD1 (6 bases). V was cut by 0 bases and J by 3 bases, with 12 bases left in between. This CDR3 has 15 residues. CDR1 and CDR2 from the germline V gene are SGHDN and FVKESK. CDR3 region: CASSQDLTGSYEQYF. The CDR3 DNA is TGTGCCAGCAGCCAAGACCTTACAGGGAGCTACGAGCAGTACTTC. Variable domain in full (rest from reference TRBV14 and TRBJ2-7): EAGVTQFPSHSVIEKGQTVTLRCDPISGHDNLYWYRRVMGKEIKFLLHFVKESKQDESGMPNNRFLAERTGGTYSTLKVQPAELEDSGVYFCASSQDLTGSYEQYFGPGTRLTVT.

CDR3 nucleotide sequence: TGTGCCAGCAGTCTCGACGGGACTAGCGGGAGCTATGAGCAGTTCTTC. Translating it yields CASSLDGTSGSYEQFF. V usage is TRBV27 and J usage is TRBJ2-1; 14 bases agree with TRBD2. The V gene's germline CDR1 is MNHEY and CDR2 SMNVEV (reference sequence). Losses at the gene ends were 5 bases for V and 8 bases for J; bases not matched to a gene: 8. The CDR3 has 16 amino acids.

The V gene is TRBV4-1, the J gene TRBJ2-1, with 8 nucleotides matching TRBD2. Germline V CDR1 and CDR2: MGHRA, YSYEKL. V shed 0 bases, J shed 4 bases, and the junction held 5 bases outside the gene matches. This CDR3 has 16 amino acids. CDR3 nucleotide sequence: TGCGCCAGCAGCCAAGATACGGGAGGGCAGTACAATGAGCAGTTCTTC. Its protein is CASSQDTGGQYNEQFF.

The rearrangement links TRBV29-1 to TRBJ1-1, with 9 positions matching TRBD1. The germline CDR1 and CDR2 sequences are SQVTM and ANQGSEA. The junction had 12 bases not matched to a gene; V was cut back by 7 bases and J by 6 bases. This CDR3 is 14 amino acids long. CDR3 DNA sequence: TGCAGCGCGGGACAGGGAGTCTCCGGCGCTGAAGCTTTCTTT. The encoded protein is CSAGQGVSGAEAFF.

CDR3 sequence reads: CSVVSSGSTNTGELFF. CDR3 DNA: TGCAGCGTTGTGAGTAGCGGGAGTACGAACACCGGGGAGCTGTTTTTT. The chain carries TRBV29-1 and TRBJ2-2; 9 bases are a match to TRBD2. From germline, CDR1 is SQVTM and CDR2 ANQGSEA. Trimming at V came to 4 bases and at J to 0 bases, leaving 6 bases not matched to a gene. This CDR3 is built from 16 residues.

The V and J genes are TRBV9 and TRBJ2-2, with 14 bases matching TRBD2. The CDR3 covers 18 residues. The J segment lost 5 bases and the V segment lost 0 bases, leaving 6 bases of the junction unmatched. Per the germline V gene, CDR1 is SGDLS and CDR2 is YYNGEE. In DNA, the CDR3 is TGTGCCAGCAGCGTAGGACTAGCGGGAGGGCCTGGGACCGGGGAGCTGTTTTTT. This sequence encodes CASSVGLAGGPGTGELFF.

The V call is TRBV5-6, the J call TRBJ1-6; a weak D match, TRBD1 (6 bases). V lost 5 bases, J lost 8 bases, and 11 bases lay in between. CDR1 is SGHDT and CDR2 is YYEEEE in the germline V gene. The length of the CDR3 is 13 residues. CDR3 loop: CASRWTVDSPLHF. As DNA, the CDR3 is TGTGCCAGCAGATGGACAGTTGATTCACCCCTCCACTTT.

The V call is TRBV5-4, the J call TRBJ1-1; TRBD1 is a possible D gene (6 bases). Germline V gene lookup returns CDR1 SGHNT and CDR2 YYREEE (reference sequence). V was pared by 3 bases and J by 5 bases, with 17 bases between. This CDR3 region has 15 residues. The CDR3 region has the DNA TGTGCCAGCAGCTCCGGGGGAGGGGGGGGAACTGAAGCTTTCTTT. Its translation is CASSSGGGGGTEAFF. Based on the CDR3 plus reference TRBV5-4 and TRBJ1-1, the full variable domain is ETGVTQSPTHLIKTRGQQVTLRCSSQSGHNTVSWYQQALGQGPQFIFQYYREEENGRGNFPPRFSGLQFPNYSSELNVNALELDDSALYLCASSSGGGGGTEAFFGQGTRLTVV.

This chain links TRBV19 with TRBJ2-1, with TRBD2 matching 8 bases. The germline CDR1 and CDR2 sequences are LNHDA and SQIVND (reference sequence). This CDR3 is 16 amino acids long. Trimming took 3 bases from V and 3 from J; bases not matched to a gene: 7. The CDR3 is CASSISRLARYNEQFF. As DNA, the CDR3 is TGTGCCAGTAGTATTTCCCGACTAGCGCGCTACAATGAGCAGTTCTTC.

The V gene is TRBV6-5, the J gene TRBJ1-2; 9 positions agree with TRBD1. CDR1 MNHEY and CDR2 SVGAGI come from the germline V gene. The CDR3 is 16 amino acids. The ends lost 4 bases at V and 5 bases at J; junction bases unmatched: 11. The CDR3, as DNA: TGTGCCAGCAGTTTCACTGGACAGGGGCCTATATATGGCTACACCTTC. As protein: CASSFTGQGPIYGYTF.

V gene TRBV11-2 combines with J gene TRBJ1-4; the D gene is possibly TRBD1 (6 bases). Germline CDR1 and CDR2: SGHAT and FQNNGV. Trimming removed 5 bases at V and 7 bases at J, with 17 bases between. The CDR3 contains 15 residues. The CDR3 sequence: CASSRVGGLVEKLFF. The DNA for the CDR3 is TGTGCCAGCAGCCGCGTCGGGGGGCTCGTTGAAAAACTGTTTTTT.

This clone has only a few counts. The chain couples TRBV27 to TRBJ1-1, with a weak D call TRBD1 (6 bases). Deletions cut 4 bases from V and 4 bases from J, with 13 bases between. CDR1 MNHEY and CDR2 SMNVEV come from the germline V gene (reference sequence). The CDR3 sequence is 14 residues long. The CDR3 reads CASSWGGRGTEAFF. The CDR3 DNA sequence: TGTGCCAGCAGTTGGGGGGGGCGGGGCACTGAAGCTTTCTTT.

This clone showed up just a few times. The chain carries TRBV7-9 and TRBJ1-5, with D perhaps TRBD1 (6 bases). Trimming cost V 4 bases and J 4 bases, with 11 bases left between them. The CDR3 consists of 14 residues. CDR1 is SEHNR, CDR2 FQNEAQ, per germline (reference sequence). The CDR3 bases are TGTGCCAGCAGCTATGGACAGCTAAATCAGCCCCAGCATTTT. This codes for CASSYGQLNQPQHF.

The rearrangement joins TRBV2 to TRBJ1-2; 7 bases map to TRBD1. Trimming at V came to 6 bases and at J to 4 bases, leaving 5 bases not matched to a gene. Germline CDR1 SNHLY, CDR2 FYNNEI. The CDR3 loop spans 13 amino acids. In DNA form, the CDR3 reads TGTGCCAGCAGGACAGGGATCGGCTATGGCTACACCTTC. Translation: CASRTGIGYGYTF.

The chain's CDR3 is CASSQGVSDGRYGTQYF. The CDR3 coding sequence is TGCGCCAGCAGCCAAGGAGTTTCGGACGGGAGATATGGTACGCAGTATTTT. V gene TRBV4-1 combines with J gene TRBJ2-3; D is perhaps TRBD2 (6 bases). Germline assignment: CDR1 MGHRA and CDR2 YSYEKL. Trimming removed 1 base from V and 8 bases from J, with 22 bases in between. The CDR3 is 17 residues long.

This chain connects TRBV4-1 to TRBJ1-4; D is unresolved. Trimming shortened V by 4 bases and J by 8 bases, and 8 bases separated the two germline ends. This CDR3 is built from 12 residues. CDR1 MGHRA and CDR2 YSYEKL come from the germline V gene. CDR3 bases: TGCGCCAGCAGCCCGAACAGAGAAAAACTGTTTTTT. Its protein product is CASSPNREKLFF.

The genes are TRBV11-2 and TRBJ2-1; 10 nucleotides line up with TRBD2. The CDR3 runs to 15 residues. Germline assignment: CDR1 SGHAT and CDR2 FQNNGV. Trimming at V came to 4 bases and at J to 7 bases, leaving 7 bases not matched to a gene. Written as DNA, the CDR3 is TGTGCCAGCAGCTCGGTGGCTAGCGGGAGAAATGAGCAGTTCTTC. It yields the protein CASSSVASGRNEQFF. Looking up the rest from reference TRBV11-2 and TRBJ2-1 gives the full variable domain: EAGVAQSPRYKIIEKRQSVAFWCNPISGHATLYWYQQILGQGPKLLIQFQNNGVVDDSQLPKDRFSAERLKGVDSTLKIQPAKLEDSAVYLCASSSVASGRNEQFFGPGTRLTVL.

V and J are TRBV2 and TRBJ2-2, with 7 bases identical to TRBD2. The germline V gene has CDR1 SNHLY and CDR2 FYNNEI. The CDR3 runs to 16 residues. V lost 8 bases, J lost 7 bases, and 16 bases stayed unmatched. The CDR3 here is CASLRLADARIGELFF. The CDR3 DNA sequence: TGTGCCAGCCTTCGGCTAGCGGACGCGAGGATCGGGGAGCTGTTTTTT.

This chain joins TRBV7-2 and TRBJ2-7; 8 positions match TRBD2. The trim removed 3 bases at V and 3 bases at J, leaving 10 bases unmatched. This CDR3 region has 16 residues. Germline CDR1 SGHTA, CDR2 FQGNSA. DNA of the CDR3: TGTGCCAGCAGCTTCGATCCGGCTAGCGGGCTCTACGAGCAGTACTTC. This encodes CASSFDPASGLYEQYF. The variable domain in full, with the rest retrieved from reference TRBV7-2 and TRBJ2-7, is GAGVSQSPSNKVTEKGKDVELRCDPISGHTALYWYRQSLGQGLEFLIYFQGNSAPDKSGLPSDRFSAERTGGSVSTLTIQRTQQEDSAVYLCASSFDPASGLYEQYFGPGTRLTVT.

The gene calls are TRBV10-1 and TRBJ2-7; 9 bases match TRBD1. Germline V gene data show CDR1 as WNHNN and CDR2 as SYGVQD (reference sequence). V lost 3 bases, J lost 6 bases, and 18 bases stayed unmatched. CDR3 length: 18 residues. The CDR3 DNA reads TGCGCCAGCAGTGACGCGAGTAAAGGGGGGACAGGGAACGGCGAGCAGTACTTC. Its protein product is CASSDASKGGTGNGEQYF.

This chain joins TRBV4-1 and TRBJ2-1; 9 bases are shared with TRBD2. J gave up 4 bases and V 0 bases, and 1 base lay outside the gene matches. There are 15 residues in the CDR3. The V gene's germline CDR1 is MGHRA and CDR2 YSYEKL. The chain's CDR3 is CASSQEREGYNEQFF. For the CDR3, the DNA is TGCGCCAGCAGCCAAGAGCGGGAGGGTTACAATGAGCAGTTCTTC.

This chain connects TRBV18 to TRBJ2-7; 10 nucleotides match TRBD1. From germline, CDR1 is KGHSH and CDR2 LQKENI. Unmatched junction bases numbered 1, after V lost 3 bases and J lost 2 bases. This CDR3 contains 14 residues. CDR3 sequence reads: CASSPDRGPYEQYF. CDR3 bases: TGTGCCAGCTCACCCGACAGGGGGCCCTACGAGCAGTACTTC.

CDR3 in DNA: TGTGCCAGCAGTATGAGCGGGAGCGGCTACGAGCAGTACTTC. Its protein product is CASSMSGSGYEQYF. This chain joins TRBV6-5 and TRBJ2-7; 8 bases align to TRBD2. Germline-derived CDR1 and CDR2 are MNHEY and SVGAGI. The CDR3 spans 14 residues. With 5 bases clipped from V and 3 bases from J, the junction kept 6 bases outside the gene matches.

The chain recombines TRBV4-1 with TRBJ2-1; D is unclear. Trimming removed 2 bases at V and 5 bases at J, with 7 bases between. The CDR3 runs to 13 residues. Per germline, CDR1 MGHRA and CDR2 YSYEKL. The CDR3 nucleotides are TGCGCCAGCAGCCAACTACTCCACAATGAGCAGTTCTTC. This encodes CASSQLLHNEQFF.

This chain connects TRBV7-7 to TRBJ2-1; TRBD2 matches at 14 bases. The CDR3 totals 16 residues. Trimming removed 5 bases from V and 9 bases from J; junction bases left unmatched: 9. The germline V gene encodes CDR1 SSHAT and CDR2 FNYEAQ (reference sequence). CDR3 in amino acids: CASSAVGLAGAGEQFF. CDR3 coding DNA: TGTGCCAGCAGCGCCGTGGGACTAGCGGGAGCCGGTGAGCAGTTCTTC.

This chain's CDR3 is CASSQRLSLQTGELFF. In DNA, the CDR3 is TGTGCCAGCAGCCAACGCTTGAGCTTACAGACCGGGGAGCTGTTTTTT. This chain joins TRBV4-2 and TRBJ2-2; D is undetermined. V dropped 2 bases and J dropped 5 bases, with 15 bases sitting between them. Germline values: CDR1 LGHNA, CDR2 YNFKEQ. The CDR3 has 16 amino acids.

The rearrangement uses TRBV9 and TRBJ1-4, with TRBD1 identical over 9 bases. V dropped 5 bases and J dropped 6; count of bases not matched to a gene: 11. Germline assignment: CDR1 SGDLS and CDR2 YYNGEE. This CDR3 is built from 16 residues. The CDR3 DNA is TGTGCCAGCAGTGCCATGGGGGGGACAGGGTATGAAAAACTGTTTTTT. It translates to CASSAMGGTGYEKLFF.

The count of this clone is one. J is TRBJ2-1 and V is TRBV7-2; D is perhaps TRBD2 (6 bases). The CDR3 runs to 15 residues. CDR1 is SGHTA, CDR2 FQGNSA, per germline. V was clipped by 5 bases and J by 5 bases, with 16 bases between them. The CDR3 nucleotides are TGTGCCAGCAGCCTCTCTCGGGGGATTAACAATGAGCAGTTCTTC. It encodes CASSLSRGINNEQFF.

This rearrangement joins TRBV25-1 to TRBJ1-6, with 9 bases fitting TRBD1. Germline V gene data show CDR1 as MGHDK and CDR2 as SYGVNS. This CDR3 spans 15 amino acids. Germline trimming cut 3 bases from V and 8 bases from J; bases unmatched to any gene: 5. The chain's CDR3 is CASSDPRTGDSPLHF. CDR3 DNA: TGTGCCAGCAGTGACCCCCGGACAGGGGATTCACCCCTCCACTTT. The full variable domain, completed using reference TRBV25-1 and TRBJ1-6, is EADIYQTPRYLVIGTGKKITLECSQTMGHDKMYWYQQDPGMELHLIHYSYGVNSTEKGDLSSESTVSRIRTEHFPLTLESARPSHTSQYLCASSDPRTGDSPLHFGNGTRLTVT.

The chain employs TRBV2 and TRBJ1-2, with a tentative D call TRBD1 (5 bases). The V end lost 0 bases, the J end lost 9 bases, and 11 bases lay between the germline ends. This CDR3 contains 13 residues. Per germline, CDR1 SNHLY and CDR2 FYNNEI. The CDR3 sequence is CASSEAQVASYTF. In DNA form, the CDR3 reads TGTGCCAGCAGTGAAGCACAGGTGGCAAGCTACACCTTC.

The chain combines TRBV5-1 with TRBJ1-2; 7 bases map to TRBD1. The germline gives CDR1 SGHRS, CDR2 YFSETQ. V dropped 4 bases and J dropped 4; count of bases not matched to a gene: 4. CDR3 length equals 13 residues. CDR3 sequence (DNA): TGCGCCAGCAGCGACCGACAGGGCTATGGCTACACCTTC. Translation: CASSDRQGYGYTF.